This T cell receptor beta chain was identified in a study of blood T cell repertoires in COVID-19. Sequenced by immunoSEQ multiplex PCR; TCRdb stores in-frame clones only, minus some. The sample holds 9,000 to 10,000 clones; around 80% are singletons and the top ten take 30% to 45%. Germline values: CDR1 SEHNR, CDR2 FQNEAQ (reference sequence). CDR3 length equals 12 residues. Deletions cut 1 base from V and 5 bases from J, with 6 bases between. Source material: peripheral blood. The clonotype originates from a human donor in a cohort sampled during active COVID-19. The chain couples TRBV7-9 to TRBJ2-7; no clear D gene. CDR3 in DNA: TGTGCCAGCAGCTTAGTGGGCGACGAGCAGTACTTC. Its translation: CASSLVGDEQYF. The whole variable domain, filled in from reference TRBV7-9 and TRBJ2-7, reads DTGVSQNPRHKITKRGQNVTFRCDPISEHNRLYWYRQTLGQGPEFLTYFQNEAQLEKSRLLSDRFSAERPKGSFSTLEIQRTEQGDSAMYLCASSLVGDEQYFGPGTRLTVT.